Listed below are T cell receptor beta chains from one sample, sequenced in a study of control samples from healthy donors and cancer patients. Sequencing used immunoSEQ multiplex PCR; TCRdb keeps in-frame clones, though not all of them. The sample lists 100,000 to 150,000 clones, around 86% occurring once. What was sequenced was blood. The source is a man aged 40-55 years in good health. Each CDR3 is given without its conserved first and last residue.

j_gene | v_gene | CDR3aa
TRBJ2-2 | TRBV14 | ASSRQGVGGELF
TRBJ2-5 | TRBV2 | ASRRLPGRETQY
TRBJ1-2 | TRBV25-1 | ASSEGQGAGYT
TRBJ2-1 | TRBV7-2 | ASFEASSYNEQF
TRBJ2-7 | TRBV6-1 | ASSEEDRVYEQY
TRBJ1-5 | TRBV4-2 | ASSQELEGNQPQH
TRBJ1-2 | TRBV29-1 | SVPHREGYT
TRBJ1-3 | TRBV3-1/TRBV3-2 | ASSLDGSGNTIY
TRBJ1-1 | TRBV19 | ASSIRDRVKPEAF
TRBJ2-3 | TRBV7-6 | ASSQTSGVTDTQY
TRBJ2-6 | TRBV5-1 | ASSLPSGSSGANVLT
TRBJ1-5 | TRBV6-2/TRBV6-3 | ASSYPATPNQPQH
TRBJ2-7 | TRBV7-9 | ASSTKPGQGSEQY
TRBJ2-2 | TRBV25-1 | ASSARSGGITGELF
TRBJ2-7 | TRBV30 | AWSVRQGANEQY
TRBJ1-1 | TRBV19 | ASSPGQKGTEAF
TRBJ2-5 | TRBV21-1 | ASSARGTRGTQY
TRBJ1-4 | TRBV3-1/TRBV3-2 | ASSPGSEKLF
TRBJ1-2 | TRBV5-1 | ASSLVAGGEGGYT
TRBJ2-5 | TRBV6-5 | ASSPGWGGQETQY
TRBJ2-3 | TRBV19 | ASSIGYSTDTQY
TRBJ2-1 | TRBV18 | ASSPQRGATLGNEQF